The rows below give T cell receptor beta chains drawn from one sample of a study of T cell responses to AZD1222 COVID-19 vaccine. TCRdb's table, derived via immunoSEQ multiplex PCR, lists solely in-frame clones and lacks some. This sample has around 100,000 clones, with around 90% found just once. Sequencing used peripheral blood, obtained on day 0 of AZD1222 vaccination. These receptors all stem from an adult in good health. The CDR3 runs from the conserved cysteine through the conserved F or W. The order of the fields is J gene, V gene, D gene, clone size, CDR3 DNA, CDR3 protein. The D gene is left open where the match is weak. Size is omitted from some rows. Given values are once, few, many or a class for expanded clones.

TRBJ1-2 | TRBV4-3 | TRBD1 | . | TGCGCCAGCAGCCCCGCCCTGGGAGGACAGGTCGAAGGCTACACCTTC | CASSPALGGQVEGYTF
TRBJ2-5 | TRBV4-1 | . | . | TGCGCCAGCAGCCAAGACGTGGCGTTAGGAGAGACCCAGTACTTC | CASSQDVALGETQYF
TRBJ2-3 | TRBV5-1 | . | . | TGCGCCAGCAGCTATGGCACAGATACGCAGTATTTT | CASSYGTDTQYF
TRBJ2-1 | TRBV25-1 | TRBD1 | . | TGTGCCAGTACCTCCGGGACAGTGTGGGATGAGCAGTTCTTC | CASTSGTVWDEQFF
TRBJ1-5 | TRBV28 | . | . | TGTGCCAGCAGTTCCGCTGGGGAAAATCAGCCCCAGCATTTT | CASSSAGENQPQHF
TRBJ1-4 | TRBV7-6 | TRBD1 | . | TGTGCCAGCAGCTTAAAACGCCCTCGACAGGGAACTAATGAAAAACTGTTTTTT | CASSLKRPRQGTNEKLFF
TRBJ1-1 | TRBV27 | TRBD1 | few | TGTGCCAGCAGGGACAGGTCGAACACTGAAGCTTTCTTT | CASRDRSNTEAFF
TRBJ2-1 | TRBV5-1 | TRBD1 | few | TGCGCCAGCAGCCGTTCCCCGGGACAGGGTTACAATGAGCAGTTCTTC | CASSRSPGQGYNEQFF
TRBJ2-7 | TRBV9 | TRBD2 | once | TGTGCCAGCAGCGTAATTGAGCGGGACGGCGAGCAGTACTTC | CASSVIERDGEQYF
TRBJ1-5 | TRBV5-6 | . | . | TGTGCCAGCAGCACCCGACGGAGCAATCAGCCCCAGCATTTT | CASSTRRSNQPQHF
TRBJ2-7 | TRBV9 | . | once | TGTGCCAGCAGCCCCCCCTCCTACGAGCAGTACTTC | CASSPPSYEQYF